Listed here is a single T cell receptor (beta chain). This sample was included in a study of blood T cell repertoires in COVID-19. There are 15 residues in the CDR3. Trimming removed 5 bases at V and 6 bases at J, with 20 bases between. Germline loops: CDR1 SGHTA, CDR2 FQGNSA. Sequencing was performed with immunoSEQ multiplex PCR; in TCRdb, only in-frame clones are kept and a portion is missing. Of 98,000 or so clones in the sample, 90% to 95% were seen once. The rearrangement joins TRBV7-2 to TRBJ2-7; TRBD2 might be the D (6 bases). The source of this sequence is a human donor in a cohort sampled during active COVID-19. Sequencing used peripheral blood. CDR3 residues: CASSNLPEGTSEQYF. Here the CDR3 DNA reads TGTGCCAGCAGCAATCTCCCGGAGGGCACCAGCGAGCAGTACTTC.